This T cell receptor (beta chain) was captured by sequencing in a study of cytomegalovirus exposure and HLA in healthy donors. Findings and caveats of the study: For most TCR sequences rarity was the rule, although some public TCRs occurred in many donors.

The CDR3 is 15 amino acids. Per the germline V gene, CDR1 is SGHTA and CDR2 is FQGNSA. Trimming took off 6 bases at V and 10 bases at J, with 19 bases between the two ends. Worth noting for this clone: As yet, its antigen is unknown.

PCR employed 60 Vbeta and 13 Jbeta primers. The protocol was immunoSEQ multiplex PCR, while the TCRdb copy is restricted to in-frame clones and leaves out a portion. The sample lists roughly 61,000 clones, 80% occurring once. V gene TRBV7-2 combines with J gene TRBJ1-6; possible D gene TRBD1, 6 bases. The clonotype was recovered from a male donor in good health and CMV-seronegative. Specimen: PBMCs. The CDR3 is CASRRGTGTRSPLHF. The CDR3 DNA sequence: TGTGCCAGCAGGAGGGGGACCGGAACGCGATCACCCCTCCACTTT.